This T cell receptor beta chain was recovered during a study of response to subunit inactivated influenza vaccine. Overall study findings and caveats: That few new T cells are recruited by each seasonal influenza vaccination was the authors' suggestion.

With 7 bases removed from V and 6 bases from J, the gap between germline ends came to 17 bases. The CDR3 has 13 residues. Germline values: CDR1 GTSNPN, CDR2 SVGIG (reference sequence). TCRdb reanalysed the RT-PCR reads using MiXCR and keeps one entry per CDR3 protein. In the table there are about 800,000 distinct CDR3 sequences, around 20% of which are singletons. On this clonotype: What it binds is unknown.

The receptor was isolated from a middle-aged man who received an inactivated influenza vaccine. Here the sequenced sample was PBMCs from blood, taken around 5 days after vaccination. The chain recombines TRBV30 with TRBJ2-3; perhaps TRBD2 as D (6 bases). This CDR3 reads CALGRLAMDTQYF. The CDR3 region has the DNA TGTGCCTTGGGGAGGCTAGCAATGGATACGCAGTATTTT.